This TCR beta chain is drawn from a study of shared clonotypes between healthy human individuals. Study as a whole: Every donor yielded three CD4 naive, three CD4 memory, two CD8 naive and one CD8 memory plate.

Only in-frame clones appear in the TCRdb table, and some are missing; sequencing was by immunoSEQ multiplex PCR. The top ten clones hold 0.85% to 1.2% of a sample with millions of clones, just under 95% of them seen once. The J segment lost 0 bases and the V segment lost 1 base, leaving 5 bases of the junction unmatched. The CDR3 runs 16 residues. Germline V gene sequence: CDR1 LGHNA, CDR2 YSLEER. Positively selected for CCR7, the CD45RO-negative cells used as naive CD8 cells excluded terminally differentiated effector memory CD45RA+ cells. There were no recent acute infections or vaccinations among the donors, who were healthy HIV-negative adults.

This chain joins TRBV4-3 and TRBJ1-1, with 7 bases aligning to TRBD1. Specimen: naive CD8+ T cells sorted from blood. This clonotype was obtained from a man younger than 30 in good health. Here the CDR3 DNA reads TGCGCCAGCAGCCAAGGGACCGGGACAGTGAACACTGAAGCTTTCTTT. Translating it yields CASSQGTGTVNTEAFF.